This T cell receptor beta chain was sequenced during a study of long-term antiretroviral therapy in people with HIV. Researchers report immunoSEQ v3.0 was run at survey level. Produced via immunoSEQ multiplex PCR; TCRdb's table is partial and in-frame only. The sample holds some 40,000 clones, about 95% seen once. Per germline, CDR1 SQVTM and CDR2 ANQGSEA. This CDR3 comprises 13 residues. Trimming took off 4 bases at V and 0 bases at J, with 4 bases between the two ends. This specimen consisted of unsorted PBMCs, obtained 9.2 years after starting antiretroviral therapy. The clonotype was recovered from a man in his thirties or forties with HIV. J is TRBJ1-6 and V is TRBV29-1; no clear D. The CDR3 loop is CSVASSYNSPLHF. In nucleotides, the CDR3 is TGCAGCGTTGCAAGCTCCTATAATTCACCCCTCCACTTT.